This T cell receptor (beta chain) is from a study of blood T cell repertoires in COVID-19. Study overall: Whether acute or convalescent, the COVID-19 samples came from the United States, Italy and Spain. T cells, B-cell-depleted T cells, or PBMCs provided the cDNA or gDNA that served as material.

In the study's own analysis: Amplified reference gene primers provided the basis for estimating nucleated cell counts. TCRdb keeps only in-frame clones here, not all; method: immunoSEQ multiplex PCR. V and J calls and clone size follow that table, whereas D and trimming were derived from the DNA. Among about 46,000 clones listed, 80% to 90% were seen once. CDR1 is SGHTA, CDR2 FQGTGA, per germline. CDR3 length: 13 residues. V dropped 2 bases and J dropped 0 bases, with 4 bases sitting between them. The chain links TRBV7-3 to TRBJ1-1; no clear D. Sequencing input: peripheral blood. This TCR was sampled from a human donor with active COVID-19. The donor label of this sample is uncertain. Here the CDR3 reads CASSLQMNTEAFF. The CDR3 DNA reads TGTGCCAGCAGCTTACAGATGAACACTGAAGCTTTCTTT.